The rows below give T cell receptor beta chains drawn from one sample of a study of beta chain features in type 1 diabetes. Sequenced by immunoSEQ multiplex PCR; TCRdb stores in-frame clones only, minus some. The table shows about half a million clones, with 30% occurring only once. Sequenced material: naive CD4+ T cells from blood. Every receptor here comes from a man in his late teens or twenties in good health. Each CDR3 is given with its conserved first and last residue. Each record gives: CDR3 length, clone size, D gene, V gene, J gene, CDR3 protein, CDR3 DNA. D genes are given only for firm matches. Where a row states a size, it is once, few, many or the class of an expanded clone; other rows omit it.

CDR3 length: 15
clone size: -
D gene: TRBD2
V gene: TRBV4-1
J gene: TRBJ2-1
CDR3 protein: CASSPLAGGLSRRFF
CDR3 DNA: TGCGCCAGCAGCCCGTTAGCGGGAGGGCTGTCGCGGCGGTTCTTC

CDR3 length: 14
clone size: -
D gene: -
V gene: TRBV7-3
J gene: TRBJ2-1
CDR3 protein: CASSPRNPDGEQFF
CDR3 DNA: TGTGCCAGCAGCCCCCGGAACCCTGATGGTGAGCAGTTCTTC

CDR3 length: 15
clone size: -
D gene: -
V gene: TRBV9
J gene: TRBJ2-3
CDR3 protein: CASSVAHSRTDTQYF
CDR3 DNA: TGTGCCAGCAGCGTAGCGCACAGTCGCACAGATACGCAGTATTTT

CDR3 length: 13
clone size: few
D gene: -
V gene: TRBV30
J gene: TRBJ1-5
CDR3 protein: CAWSVSVVQPQHF
CDR3 DNA: TGTGCCTGGAGTGTATCAGTCGTACAGCCCCAGCATTTT

CDR3 length: 14
clone size: -
D gene: TRBD2
V gene: TRBV30
J gene: TRBJ2-5
CDR3 protein: CAWRLAGAQETQYF
CDR3 DNA: TGTGCCTGGAGACTAGCGGGAGCCCAAGAGACCCAGTACTTC

CDR3 length: 15
clone size: few
D gene: TRBD1
V gene: TRBV23-1
J gene: TRBJ2-5
CDR3 protein: CASSQSGQIQETQYF
CDR3 DNA: TGCGCCAGCAGTCAATCGGGACAGATCCAAGAGACCCAGTACTTC

CDR3 length: 13
clone size: few
D gene: TRBD2
V gene: TRBV2
J gene: TRBJ2-3
CDR3 protein: CASSQRETDTQYF
CDR3 DNA: TGTGCCAGCAGCCAGCGGGAGACAGATACGCAGTATTTT

CDR3 length: 14
clone size: few
D gene: TRBD2
V gene: TRBV6-6
J gene: TRBJ2-7
CDR3 protein: CAGTTSGARYEQYF
CDR3 DNA: TGTGCCGGGACGACTAGCGGGGCTAGATACGAGCAGTACTTC

CDR3 length: 12
clone size: -
D gene: -
V gene: TRBV30
J gene: TRBJ2-7
CDR3 protein: CAWTAGGAEQYF
CDR3 DNA: TGTGCCTGGACGGCGGGCGGGGCCGAGCAGTACTTC

CDR3 length: 18
clone size: -
D gene: TRBD2
V gene: TRBV30
J gene: TRBJ2-6
CDR3 protein: CAWSLGHGGSSGANVLTF
CDR3 DNA: TGTGCCTGGAGTCTAGGGCACGGGGGGAGCTCTGGGGCCAACGTCCTGACTTTC

CDR3 length: 15
clone size: -
D gene: -
V gene: TRBV9
J gene: TRBJ2-3
CDR3 protein: CASSVATIFTDTQYF
CDR3 DNA: TGTGCCAGCAGCGTAGCTACAATCTTCACAGATACGCAGTATTTT

CDR3 length: 16
clone size: -
D gene: -
V gene: TRBV12-5
J gene: TRBJ2-1
CDR3 protein: CASGLVHGSSYNEQFF
CDR3 DNA: TGTGCTAGTGGTTTGGTACATGGGAGCTCCTACAATGAGCAGTTCTTC

CDR3 length: 13
clone size: -
D gene: TRBD2
V gene: TRBV28
J gene: TRBJ2-5
CDR3 protein: CASRTRSVGTQYF
CDR3 DNA: TGTGCCAGCCGGACTAGATCAGTTGGGACCCAGTACTTC

CDR3 length: 14
clone size: -
D gene: -
V gene: TRBV2
J gene: TRBJ2-7
CDR3 protein: CASRLEGGAYEQYF
CDR3 DNA: TGTGCCAGCAGGTTGGAGGGGGGAGCCTACGAGCAGTACTTC

CDR3 length: 12
clone size: -
D gene: -
V gene: TRBV2
J gene: TRBJ2-5
CDR3 protein: CASSGPQETQYF
CDR3 DNA: TGTGCCAGCAGCGGACCACAAGAGACCCAGTACTTC

CDR3 length: 12
clone size: few
D gene: -
V gene: TRBV7-2
J gene: TRBJ2-7
CDR3 protein: CASSWGSGEQYF
CDR3 DNA: TGTGCCAGCAGCTGGGGCTCTGGCGAGCAGTACTTC

CDR3 length: 16
clone size: -
D gene: -
V gene: TRBV6-5
J gene: TRBJ2-5
CDR3 protein: CASSYSPPGAGETQYF
CDR3 DNA: TGTGCCAGCAGTTACTCCCCCCCGGGGGCAGGAGAGACCCAGTACTTC

CDR3 length: 14
clone size: few
D gene: -
V gene: TRBV10-3
J gene: TRBJ2-2
CDR3 protein: CAITGDANTGELFF
CDR3 DNA: TGTGCCATCACAGGTGACGCGAACACCGGGGAGCTGTTTTTT